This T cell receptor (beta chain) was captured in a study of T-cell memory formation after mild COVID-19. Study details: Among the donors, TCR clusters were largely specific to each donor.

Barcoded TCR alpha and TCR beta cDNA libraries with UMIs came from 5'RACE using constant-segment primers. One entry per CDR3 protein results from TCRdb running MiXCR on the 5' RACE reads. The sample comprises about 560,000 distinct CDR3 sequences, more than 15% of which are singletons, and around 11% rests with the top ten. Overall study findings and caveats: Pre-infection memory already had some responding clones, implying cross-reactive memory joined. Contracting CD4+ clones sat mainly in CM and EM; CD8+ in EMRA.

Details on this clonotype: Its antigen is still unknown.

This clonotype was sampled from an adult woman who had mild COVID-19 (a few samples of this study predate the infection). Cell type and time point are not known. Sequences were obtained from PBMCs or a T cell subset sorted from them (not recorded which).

The CDR3 nucleotides are TGTGCCAGCCGGCTTTGGGGGAGCTCCTACAATGAGCAGTTCTTC. Residues: CASRLWGSSYNEQFF. J is TRBJ2-1 and V is TRBV6-2 or TRBV6-3; D possibly matches TRBD1 or TRBD2 (5 bases each). Germline CDR1 is MNHEY and CDR2 is SVGEGT. Trimming stripped 8 bases from V and 0 bases from J, with 14 bases between. The CDR3 has 15 residues.